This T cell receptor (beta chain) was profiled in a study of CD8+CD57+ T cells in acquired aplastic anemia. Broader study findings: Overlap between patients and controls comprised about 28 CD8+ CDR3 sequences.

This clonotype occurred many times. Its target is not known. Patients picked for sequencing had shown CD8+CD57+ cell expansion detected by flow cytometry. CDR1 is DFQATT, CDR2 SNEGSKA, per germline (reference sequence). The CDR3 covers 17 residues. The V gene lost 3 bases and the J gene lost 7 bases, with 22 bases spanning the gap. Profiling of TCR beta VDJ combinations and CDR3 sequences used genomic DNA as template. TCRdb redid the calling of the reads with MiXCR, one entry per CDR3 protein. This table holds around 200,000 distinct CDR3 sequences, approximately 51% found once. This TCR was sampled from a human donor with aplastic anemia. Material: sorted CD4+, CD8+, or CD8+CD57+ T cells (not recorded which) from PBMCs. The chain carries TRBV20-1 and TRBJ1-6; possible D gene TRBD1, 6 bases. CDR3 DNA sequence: TGCAGTGCTAGGGAGGACAGAGCCGGAGTAGAGAATTCACCCCTCCACTTT. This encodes CSAREDRAGVENSPLHF.